This T cell receptor beta chain was captured in a study of blood T cell repertoires in COVID-19 (dated by TCRdb to the early 2020s). Turning to the overall study: Samples covering the acute and convalescent phases of COVID-19 were provided by collaborators in the United States, Italy and Spain. A de-identified subject ID, COVID-19 status, age in years and sex were almost always included in the sample metadata. The material from the prospective study consisted of cDNA or gDNA derived from T cells, B-cell-depleted T cells, or PBMCs. A freely available public database, intended as a resource for researchers studying the immune response to SARS-CoV-2, is where the repertoires were released. Subjects who had been exposed to COVID-19, were actively infected with it, or had recovered from it provided the deeply sampled blood TCRbeta repertoires that made up the dataset. Where available, HLA class I and class II types were taken from metadata supplied by the sample provider and were not determined by assay-based typing. The samples were drawn from the first 160 participants of the ongoing ImmuneRACE study and from about 1,200 subjects provided by 6 global collaborators. Broader findings and caveats from the paper: The quantity of clinical and demographic metadata differed by source and by participant and was supplied without curation.

With respect to this clone: No cognate antigen has been identified for it. Qualities for individual bases were not recorded, and no much larger clone is one base off. In the same sample, other DNA sequences code for this CDR3.

Each collaborating institution followed its own protocols to collect whole blood in K2EDTA tubes. For TCRbeta analysis, collaborators shipped samples in one of three forms: frozen whole blood, isolated PBMCs, or DNA extracted from either of those sample types. Reading the germline V gene gives CDR1 MDHEN and CDR2 SYDVKM. The CDR3 runs 14 residues from the cysteine to the phenylalanine. Just the 42-base CDR3 DNA is kept, in frame starting at base 1. From V the trimming removes 4 bases and from J it removes 2 bases, while the gene matches leave 2 bases of the junction unaccounted for. TCRbeta CDR3 regions were amplified from genomic DNA by means of the immunoSEQ Assay, a bias-controlled multiplex PCR. The authors processed their data as follows. The number of nucleated cells in each sample was estimated from the amplification of reference gene primers within the assay. Sequence reads were collapsed and filtered to measure the absolute abundance of every unique TCRbeta CDR3 rearrangement. For each sample, productive Simpson clonality was calculated as the square root of Simpson's diversity index across productive rearrangements. Sourced from immuneACCESS, this table was stored by TCRdb with only in-frame sequences that have V and J called. A share of the clones is absent; for the studies checked, an unresolved V gene accounts for under half, and the remainder has no known explanation. V and J calls and clone size follow that table, whereas D and trimming were derived from the DNA. In this sample the table shows some 160,000 clones, just under 80% of which occur a single time. Jointly, the top ten make up 11% to 15% of the sample.

The rearranged chain carries TRBV28 and TRBJ2-5, with 9 bases in between that match TRBD1. The sequenced sample consisted of peripheral blood. This TCR was sampled from an elderly woman with acute or convalescent COVID-19. The nucleotide sequence reads TGTGCCAGCAGTTCGGGACAGGGACAAGAGACCCAGTACTTC. It encodes CASSSGQGQETQYF.